The T cell receptor (beta chain) described here comes from a study of cytotoxic CD8 clonotypes in ibrutinib-treated CLL. At the level of the study: Per sample, productive templates averaged around 260,000 and productive rearrangements averaged about 100,000. General study results and limits: Public clonotypes, found uncommonly, either contracted or stayed stable on treatment. At the start, clonality exceeded age-matched healthy donors and followed circulating CD8+ T-cell counts. The times at which samples were taken varied between sustained-remission and progressing patients.

Libraries were prepared by immunoSEQ multiplex PCR; TCRdb keeps only in-frame clonotypes and omits some of them. The sample carries some 70,000 clones, roughly two thirds recorded once. As to this clone: Antigen specificity is unknown.

The CDR3 is 14 residues long. Germline CDR1 SGHNT, CDR2 YYREEE (reference sequence). The V gene end was trimmed by 7 bases and the J gene end by 3 bases; junction bases not matched to a gene: 8. Here the sequenced sample was PBMCs, taken after 12 months of ibrutinib treatment. The source is a human donor with chronic lymphocytic leukemia. The chain has TRBV5-4 and TRBJ1-2; 8 bases match TRBD1. The CDR3 region has the DNA TGTGCCAGCGCCAGGGGGCGCGGCGACTATGGCTACACCTTC. This translates into CASARGRGDYGYTF.